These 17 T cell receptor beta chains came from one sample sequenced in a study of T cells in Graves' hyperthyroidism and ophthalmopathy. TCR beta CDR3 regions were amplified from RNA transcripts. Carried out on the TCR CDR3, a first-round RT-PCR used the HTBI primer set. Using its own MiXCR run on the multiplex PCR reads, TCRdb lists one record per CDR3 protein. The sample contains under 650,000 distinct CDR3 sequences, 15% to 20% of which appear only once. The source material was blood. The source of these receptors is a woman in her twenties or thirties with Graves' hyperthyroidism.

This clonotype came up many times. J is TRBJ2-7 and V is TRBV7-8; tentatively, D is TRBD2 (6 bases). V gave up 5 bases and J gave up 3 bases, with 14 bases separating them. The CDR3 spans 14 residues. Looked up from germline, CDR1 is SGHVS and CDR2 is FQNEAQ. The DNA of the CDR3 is TGTGCCAGCAGCCTCAGGGACTGGAACTACGAGCAGTACTTC. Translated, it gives CASSLRDWNYEQYF.

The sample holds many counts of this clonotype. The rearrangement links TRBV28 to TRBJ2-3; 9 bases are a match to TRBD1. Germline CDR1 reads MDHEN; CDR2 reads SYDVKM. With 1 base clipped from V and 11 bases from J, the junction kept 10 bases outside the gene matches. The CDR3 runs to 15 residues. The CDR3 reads CASSLSPGQGREQYF. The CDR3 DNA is TGTGCCAGCAGTTTATCACCCGGACAGGGGAGGGAGCAGTATTTT. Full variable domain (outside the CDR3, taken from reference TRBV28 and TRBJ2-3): DVKVTQSSRYLVKRTGEKVFLECVQDMDHENMFWYRQDPGLGLRLIYFSYDVKMKEKGDIPEGYSVSREKKERFSLILESASTNQTSMYLCASSLSPGQGREQYFGPGTRLTVL.

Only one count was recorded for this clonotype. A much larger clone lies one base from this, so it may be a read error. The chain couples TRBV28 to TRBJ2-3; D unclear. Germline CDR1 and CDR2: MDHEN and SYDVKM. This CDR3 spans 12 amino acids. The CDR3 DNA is TGTACCAGCAGTTTATCCGAAGATACGCAGTATTTT. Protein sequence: CTSSLSEDTQYF.

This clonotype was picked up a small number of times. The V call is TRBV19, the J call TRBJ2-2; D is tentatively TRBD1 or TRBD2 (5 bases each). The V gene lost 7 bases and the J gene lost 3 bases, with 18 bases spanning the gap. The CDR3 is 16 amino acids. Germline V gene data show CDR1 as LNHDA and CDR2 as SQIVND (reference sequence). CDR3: CASTPRVGDDTGELFF. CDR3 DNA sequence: TGTGCCAGTACTCCTCGGGTAGGGGACGACACCGGGGAGCTGTTTTTT.

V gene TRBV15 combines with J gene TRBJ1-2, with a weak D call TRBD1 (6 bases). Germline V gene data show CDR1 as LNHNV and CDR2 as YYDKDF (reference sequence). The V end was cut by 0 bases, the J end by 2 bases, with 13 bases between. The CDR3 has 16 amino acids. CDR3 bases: TGTGCCACCAGCAGAGATCCAGGGGCCTGGAACTATGGCTACACCTTC. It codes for CATSRDPGAWNYGYTF. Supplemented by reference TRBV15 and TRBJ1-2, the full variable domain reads DAMVIQNPRYQVTQFGKPVTLSCSQTLNHNVMYWYQQKSSQAPKLLFHYYDKDFNNEADTPDNFQSRRPNTSFCFLDIRSPGLGDTAMYLCATSRDPGAWNYGYTFGSGTRLTVV.

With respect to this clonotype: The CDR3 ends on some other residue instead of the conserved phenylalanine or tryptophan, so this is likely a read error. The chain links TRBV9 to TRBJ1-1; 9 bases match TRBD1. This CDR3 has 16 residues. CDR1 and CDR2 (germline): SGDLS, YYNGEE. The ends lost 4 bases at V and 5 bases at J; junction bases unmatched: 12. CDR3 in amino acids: CASSPSSPGQGTEAFL. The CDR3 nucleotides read TGTGCCAGCAGCCCATCCTCGCCGGGACAGGGAACTGAAGCTTTCTTG.

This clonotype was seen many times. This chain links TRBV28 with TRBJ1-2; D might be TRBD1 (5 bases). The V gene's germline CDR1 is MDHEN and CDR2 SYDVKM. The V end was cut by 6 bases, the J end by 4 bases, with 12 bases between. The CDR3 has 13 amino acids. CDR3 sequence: CASSLGPLYGYTF. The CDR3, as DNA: TGTGCCAGCAGCTTGGGACCACTCTATGGCTACACCTTC.

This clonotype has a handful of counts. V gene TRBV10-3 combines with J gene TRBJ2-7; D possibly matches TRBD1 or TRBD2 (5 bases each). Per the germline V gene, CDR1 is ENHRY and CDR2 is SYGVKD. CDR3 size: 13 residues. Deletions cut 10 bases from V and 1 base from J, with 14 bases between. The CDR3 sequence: CATNWDRSYEQYF. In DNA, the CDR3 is TGTGCCACCAACTGGGACCGATCCTACGAGCAGTACTTC.

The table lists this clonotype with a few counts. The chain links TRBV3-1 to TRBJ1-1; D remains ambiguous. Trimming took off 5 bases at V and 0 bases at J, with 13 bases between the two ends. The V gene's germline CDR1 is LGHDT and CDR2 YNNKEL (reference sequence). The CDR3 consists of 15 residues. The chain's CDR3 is CASSGDQLMNTEAFF. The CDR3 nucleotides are TGTGCCAGCAGCGGCGACCAACTGATGAACACTGAAGCTTTCTTT.

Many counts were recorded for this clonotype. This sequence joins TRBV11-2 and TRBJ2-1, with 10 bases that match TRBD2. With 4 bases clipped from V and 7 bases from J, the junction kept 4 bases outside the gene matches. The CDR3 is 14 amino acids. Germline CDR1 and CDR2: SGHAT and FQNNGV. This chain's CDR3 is CASSSSGSENEQFF. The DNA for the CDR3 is TGTGCCAGCAGCTCTAGCGGGAGCGAGAATGAGCAGTTCTTC.

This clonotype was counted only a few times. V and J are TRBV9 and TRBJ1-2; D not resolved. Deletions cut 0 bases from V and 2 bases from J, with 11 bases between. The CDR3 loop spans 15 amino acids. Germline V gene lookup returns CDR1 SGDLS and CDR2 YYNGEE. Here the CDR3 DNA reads TGTGCCAGCAGCGTAGGTACCACCCCAAACTATGGCTACACCTTC. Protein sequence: CASSVGTTPNYGYTF.

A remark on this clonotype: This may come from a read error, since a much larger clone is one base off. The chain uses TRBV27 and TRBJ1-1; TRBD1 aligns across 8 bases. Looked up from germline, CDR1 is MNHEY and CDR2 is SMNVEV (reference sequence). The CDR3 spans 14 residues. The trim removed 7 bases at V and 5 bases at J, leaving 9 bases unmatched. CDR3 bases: TGTGCCAGCAATTTCCAACAGGGGGATACTGAAGCTTTCTTT. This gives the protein CASNFQQGDTEAFF.

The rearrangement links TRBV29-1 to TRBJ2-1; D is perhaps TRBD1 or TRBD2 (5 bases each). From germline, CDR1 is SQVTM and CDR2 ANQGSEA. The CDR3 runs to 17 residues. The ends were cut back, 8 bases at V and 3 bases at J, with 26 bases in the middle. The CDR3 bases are TGCAGCTCTTTAGGGGCCGGCGGGCAAGGCCACTACAATGAGCAGTTCTTC. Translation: CSSLGAGGQGHYNEQFF.

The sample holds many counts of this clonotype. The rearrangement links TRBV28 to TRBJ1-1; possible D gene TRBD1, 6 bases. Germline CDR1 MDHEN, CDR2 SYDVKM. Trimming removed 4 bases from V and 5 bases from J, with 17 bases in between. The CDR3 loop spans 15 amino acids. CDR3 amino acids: CASSSVQGLVTEAFF. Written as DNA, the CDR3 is TGTGCCAGCAGTTCGGTACAGGGTTTAGTAACTGAAGCTTTCTTT. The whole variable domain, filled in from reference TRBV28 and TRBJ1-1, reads DVKVTQSSRYLVKRTGEKVFLECVQDMDHENMFWYRQDPGLGLRLIYFSYDVKMKEKGDIPEGYSVSREKKERFSLILESASTNQTSMYLCASSSVQGLVTEAFFGQGTRLTVV.

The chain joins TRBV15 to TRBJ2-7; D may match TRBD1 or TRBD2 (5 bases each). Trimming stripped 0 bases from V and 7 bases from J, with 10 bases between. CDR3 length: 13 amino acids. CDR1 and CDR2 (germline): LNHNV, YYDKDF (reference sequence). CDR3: CATSRDSWGEQYF. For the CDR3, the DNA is TGTGCCACCAGCAGAGATTCGTGGGGGGAGCAGTACTTC.

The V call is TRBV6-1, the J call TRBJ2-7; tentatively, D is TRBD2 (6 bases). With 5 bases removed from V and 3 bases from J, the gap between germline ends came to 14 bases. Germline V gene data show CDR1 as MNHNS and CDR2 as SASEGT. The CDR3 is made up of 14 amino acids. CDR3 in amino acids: CASSRREPFYEQYF. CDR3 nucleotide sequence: TGTGCCAGCAGTCGTCGGGAGCCCTTCTACGAGCAGTACTTC.

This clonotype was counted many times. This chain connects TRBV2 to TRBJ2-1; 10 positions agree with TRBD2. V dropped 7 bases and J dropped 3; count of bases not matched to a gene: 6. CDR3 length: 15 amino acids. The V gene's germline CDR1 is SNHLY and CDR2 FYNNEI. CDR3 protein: CASKAASGSYNEQFF. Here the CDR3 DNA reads TGTGCCAGCAAGGCGGCTAGCGGGAGCTACAATGAGCAGTTCTTC.